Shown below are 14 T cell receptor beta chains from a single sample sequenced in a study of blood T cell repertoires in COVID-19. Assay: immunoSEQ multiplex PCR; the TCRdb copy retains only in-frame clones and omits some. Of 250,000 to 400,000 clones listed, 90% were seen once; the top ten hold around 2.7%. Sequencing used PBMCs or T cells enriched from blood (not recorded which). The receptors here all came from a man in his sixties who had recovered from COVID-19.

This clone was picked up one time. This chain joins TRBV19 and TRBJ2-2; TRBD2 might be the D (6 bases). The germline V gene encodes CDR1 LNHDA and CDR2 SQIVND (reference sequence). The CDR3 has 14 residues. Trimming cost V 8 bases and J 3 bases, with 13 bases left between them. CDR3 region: CASCRDSHTGELFF. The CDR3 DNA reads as TGTGCCAGTTGCAGGGACTCTCACACCGGGGAGCTGTTTTTT.

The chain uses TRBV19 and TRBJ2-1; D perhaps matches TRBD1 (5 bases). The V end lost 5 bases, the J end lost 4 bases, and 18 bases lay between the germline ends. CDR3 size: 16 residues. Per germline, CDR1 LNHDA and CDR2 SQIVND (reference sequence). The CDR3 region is CASSGPVPDTYNEQFF. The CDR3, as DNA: TGTGCCAGTAGTGGACCGGTCCCGGACACATACAATGAGCAGTTCTTC. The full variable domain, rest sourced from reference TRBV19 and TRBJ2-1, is DGGITQSPKYLFRKEGQNVTLSCEQNLNHDAMYWYRQDPGQGLRLIYYSQIVNDFQKGDIAEGYSVSREKKESFPLTVTSAQKNPTAFYLCASSGPVPDTYNEQFFGPGTRLTVL.

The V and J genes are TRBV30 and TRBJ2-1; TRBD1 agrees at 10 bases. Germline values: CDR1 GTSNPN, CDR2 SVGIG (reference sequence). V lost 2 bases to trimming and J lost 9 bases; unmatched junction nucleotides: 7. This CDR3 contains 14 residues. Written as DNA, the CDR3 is TGTGCCTGGAGTTTTGGACAGGGGGGCGGTGAGCAGTTCTTC. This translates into CAWSFGQGGGEQFF. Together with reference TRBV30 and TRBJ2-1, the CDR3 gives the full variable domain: SQTIHQWPATLVQPVGSPLSLECTVEGTSNPNLYWYRQAAGRGLQLLFYSVGIGQISSEVPQNLSASRPQDRQFILSSKKLLLSDSGFYLCAWSFGQGGGEQFFGPGTRLTVL.

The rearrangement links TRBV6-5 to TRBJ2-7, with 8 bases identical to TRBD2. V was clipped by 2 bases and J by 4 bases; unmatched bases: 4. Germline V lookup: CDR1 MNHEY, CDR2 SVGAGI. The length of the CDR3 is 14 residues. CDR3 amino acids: CASSYEGTRYEQYF. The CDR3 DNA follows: TGTGCCAGCAGTTACGAAGGGACTAGGTACGAGCAGTACTTC.

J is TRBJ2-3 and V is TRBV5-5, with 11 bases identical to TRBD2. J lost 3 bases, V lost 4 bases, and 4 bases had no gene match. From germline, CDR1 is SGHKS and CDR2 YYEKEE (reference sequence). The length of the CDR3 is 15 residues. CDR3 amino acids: CASSLLAGVTDTQYF. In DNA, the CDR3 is TGTGCCAGCAGCCTACTAGCGGGGGTTACAGATACGCAGTATTTT.

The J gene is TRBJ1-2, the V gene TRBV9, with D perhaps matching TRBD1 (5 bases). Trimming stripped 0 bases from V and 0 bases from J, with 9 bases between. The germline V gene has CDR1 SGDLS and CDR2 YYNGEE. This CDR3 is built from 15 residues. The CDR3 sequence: CASSVAVTANYGYTF. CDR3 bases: TGTGCCAGCAGCGTAGCTGTGACAGCTAACTATGGCTACACCTTC.

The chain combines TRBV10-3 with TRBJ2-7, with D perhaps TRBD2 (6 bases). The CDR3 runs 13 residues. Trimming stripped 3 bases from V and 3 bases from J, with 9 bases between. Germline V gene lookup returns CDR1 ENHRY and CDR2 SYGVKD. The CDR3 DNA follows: TGTGCCATCAGTGAACTAGCTCTCTACGAGCAGTACTTC. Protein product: CAISELALYEQYF.

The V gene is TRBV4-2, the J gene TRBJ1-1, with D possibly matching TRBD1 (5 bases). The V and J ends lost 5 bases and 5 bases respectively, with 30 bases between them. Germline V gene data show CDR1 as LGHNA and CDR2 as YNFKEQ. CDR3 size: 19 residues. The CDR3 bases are TGTGCCAGCAGCAACTACCCGGACAATCACCCACGAGGAGGGACTGAAGCTTTCTTT. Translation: CASSNYPDNHPRGGTEAFF.

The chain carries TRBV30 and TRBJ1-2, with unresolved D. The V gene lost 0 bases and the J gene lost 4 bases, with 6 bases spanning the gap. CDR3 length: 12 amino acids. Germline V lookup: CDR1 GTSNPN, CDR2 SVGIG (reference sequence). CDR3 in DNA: TGTGCCTGGAGTGTGTATTTCTATGGCTACACCTTC. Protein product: CAWSVYFYGYTF.

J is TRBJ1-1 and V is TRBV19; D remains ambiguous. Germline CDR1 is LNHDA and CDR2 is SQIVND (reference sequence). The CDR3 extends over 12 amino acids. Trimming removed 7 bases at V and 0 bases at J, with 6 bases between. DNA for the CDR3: TGTGCCAGTACGCGGATGAACACTGAAGCTTTCTTT. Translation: CASTRMNTEAFF.

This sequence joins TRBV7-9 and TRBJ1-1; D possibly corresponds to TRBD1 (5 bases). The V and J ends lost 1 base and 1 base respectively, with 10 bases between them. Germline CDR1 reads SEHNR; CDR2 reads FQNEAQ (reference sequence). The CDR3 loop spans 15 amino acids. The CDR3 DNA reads TGTGCCAGCAGCTTAGGGGGGGAGGCGAACACTGAAGCTTTCTTT. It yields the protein CASSLGGEANTEAFF.

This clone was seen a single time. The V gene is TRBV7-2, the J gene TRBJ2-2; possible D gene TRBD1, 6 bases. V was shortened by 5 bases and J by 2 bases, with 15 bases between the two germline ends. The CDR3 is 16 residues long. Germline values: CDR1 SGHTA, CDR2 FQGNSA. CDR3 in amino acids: CASSQKDRLNTGELFF. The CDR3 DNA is TGTGCCAGCAGCCAAAAGGACAGACTTAACACCGGGGAGCTGTTTTTT.

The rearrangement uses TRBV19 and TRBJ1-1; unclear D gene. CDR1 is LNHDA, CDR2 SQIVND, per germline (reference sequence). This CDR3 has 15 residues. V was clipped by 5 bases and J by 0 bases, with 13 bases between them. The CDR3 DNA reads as TGTGCCAGTAGTGGTGCGGGAGCTTTGAACACTGAAGCTTTCTTT. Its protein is CASSGAGALNTEAFF.

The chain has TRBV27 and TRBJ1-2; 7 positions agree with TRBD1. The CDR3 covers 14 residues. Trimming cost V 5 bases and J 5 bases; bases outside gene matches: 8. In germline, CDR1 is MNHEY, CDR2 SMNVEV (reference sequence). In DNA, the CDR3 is TGTGCCAGCAGTGCACGGACAGGAACATATGGCTACACCTTC. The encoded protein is CASSARTGTYGYTF.